This T cell receptor beta chain was retrieved from a study of regulatory T cells in long-lasting Graves disease. General study results and limits: Segments TRBV28, TRBJ1-2 and TRBJ2-5 showed preferential usage in persistent disease.

As to this clonotype: Antigen specificity is unknown.

The length of the CDR3 is 18 residues. CDR1 is SGHAT and CDR2 is FQDESV in the germline V gene (reference sequence). After removal of 5 bases from V and 2 bases from J, the junction contained 14 bases not matched to a gene. Researchers made TCR beta libraries by using iRepertoire HTBI primers and running Arm-PCR on CDR3 regions. TCRdb re-analysed the multiplex PCR reads in MiXCR, keeping a single row per CDR3 protein. The data contain roughly 510,000 distinct CDR3 sequences, about 15% of them singletons. The sample's time point: newly diagnosed GD, antithyroid drugs for less than 3 months. The TCR library used RNA extracted from PBMCs. This sample was also put to use in a study of T cells in Graves' hyperthyroidism and ophthalmopathy.

V usage is TRBV11-1 and J usage is TRBJ2-2; TRBD1 matches 7 bases. The material was peripheral blood mononuclear cells (PBMCs), obtained at new diagnosis, from a patient treated with antithyroid drugs. This sequence was found in a man aged 18 to 29 with Graves disease. Here the CDR3 reads CASSPNSRGQINTGELFF. CDR3 sequence (DNA): TGTGCCAGCAGCCCCAATTCGAGGGGACAGATAAACACCGGGGAGCTGTTTTTT.